This entry is about one T cell receptor (beta chain). The data are from a study of blood T cell dynamics during melanoma immunotherapy. Per the germline V gene, CDR1 is SGHNT and CDR2 is YYREEE (reference sequence). CDR3 length equals 14 residues. Deletions cut 3 bases from V and 8 bases from J, with 17 bases between. Time point defined: week 3, after first cycle of checkpoint inhibitor. No patient had earlier systemic cancer treatment, concurrent immunosuppressants, or another active cancer. Produced via immunoSEQ multiplex PCR; TCRdb's table is partial and in-frame only. Found here are approximately 28,000 clones, 65% to 85% of them singletons; the top ten hold about a tenth.

This sequence originates from a human donor with melanoma. Sequencing was performed on blood, taken from a patient treated with checkpoint blockade. J is TRBJ1-2 and V is TRBV5-4, with D perhaps matching TRBD1 (6 bases). In DNA form, the CDR3 reads TGTGCCAGCAGCTCTACCCGGGGGGCGCAAGGCTACACCTTC. Translating it yields CASSSTRGAQGYTF.